This paragraph covers one T cell receptor (beta chain) sequence. Its antigen is as yet unknown. The V gene's germline CDR1 is SGHTA and CDR2 FQGNSA. Trimming pared 1 base from V and 0 bases from J, leaving 10 bases between. The CDR3 loop spans 17 amino acids. This sample is part of a study of vaccination and CD4 T cells after COVID-19. Study details: Post-COVID specimens were obtained a median approximately 95 days after diagnosis (range 35 to 161). Stimulation used overlapping spike peptides from SARS-CoV-2, HCoV-NL63, HCoV-OC43 and HCoV-229E.

Cultured CD4+ T cell DNA underwent sequencing with the Oncomine TCR Beta short-read assay. The template was genomic DNA from cultured CD4+ T cells. MiXCR, run by TCRdb on the PCR reads, gives a single entry per CDR3 protein. Of around 26,000 distinct CDR3 sequences listed, over 60% were seen once; the top ten hold around 15%. Specified treatment: approximately 11-day PBMC culture with coronavirus spike peptide pools or control peptides (ViraFEST assay). Sample: CD4+ T cells from blood, cultured in vitro, taken after SARS-CoV-2 vaccination. J is TRBJ1-6 and V is TRBV7-2, with D unresolved. The TCR was taken from a human donor who received a COVID-19 vaccine. CDR3 sequence reads: CASSLVRRYSYNSPLHF. DNA of the CDR3: TGTGCCAGCAGCTTAGTGAGAAGATACTCCTATAATTCACCCCTCCACTTT. The full variable domain, rest sourced from reference TRBV7-2 and TRBJ1-6, is GAGVSQSPSNKVTEKGKDVELRCDPISGHTALYWYRQSLGQGLEFLIYFQGNSAPDKSGLPSDRFSAERTGGSVSTLTIQRTQQEDSAVYLCASSLVRRYSYNSPLHFGNGTRLTVT.